The rows below give T cell receptor beta chains drawn from one sample of a study of T cells in Graves' hyperthyroidism and ophthalmopathy. One entry per CDR3 protein, called by TCRdb with MiXCR from the multiplex PCR reads. The table shows some 440,000 distinct CDR3 sequences, with 15% to 17% occurring only once. The sequenced sample was blood. Receptors were obtained from a woman aged 18 to 35 with Graves' hyperthyroidism. The CDR3 runs from the conserved cysteine through the conserved F or W. The D gene is left open where the match is weak. Where a row states a size, it is once, few, many or the class of an expanded clone; other rows omit it.

CDR3 DNA: TGCAGTGCCCCGGGCCTGGGGGCCGGAGATACGCAGTATTTT
CDR3 protein: CSAPGLGAGDTQYF
clone size: many
V gene: TRBV20-1
CDR3 length: 14
D gene: NA
J gene: TRBJ2-3

CDR3 DNA: TGTGCCAGTAACGGGGGGAGTTTTTATGGCTACACCTTC
CDR3 protein: CASNGGSFYGYTF
clone size: NA
V gene: TRBV19
CDR3 length: 13
D gene: NA
J gene: TRBJ1-2

CDR3 DNA: TGTGCCATCGAAGACAGGCTTAACTATGGCTACACCTTC
CDR3 protein: CAIEDRLNYGYTF
clone size: few
V gene: TRBV10-3
CDR3 length: 13
D gene: NA
J gene: TRBJ1-2

CDR3 DNA: TGTGCCAGCAGCTTGACGTCGGACACTGAAGCTTTCTTT
CDR3 protein: CASSLTSDTEAFF
clone size: many
V gene: TRBV5-5
CDR3 length: 13
D gene: NA
J gene: TRBJ1-1

CDR3 DNA: TGTGCCAGCAGCTTAGAGGGTCTAGCGGTAAGCTCCTACAATGAGCAGTTCTTC
CDR3 protein: CASSLEGLAVSSYNEQFF
clone size: many
V gene: TRBV11-2
CDR3 length: 18
D gene: TRBD2
J gene: TRBJ2-1

CDR3 DNA: TGTGCCAGCAGTTGGAGTGAGAACGAGCAGTACTTC
CDR3 protein: CASSWSENEQYF
clone size: NA
V gene: TRBV6-2/TRBV6-3
CDR3 length: 12
D gene: NA
J gene: TRBJ2-7

CDR3 DNA: TGTGCCAGCAGCTTGGAATGGTCAGGGAGTAATCAGCCCCAGCATTTT
CDR3 protein: CASSLEWSGSNQPQHF
clone size: NA
V gene: TRBV5-5
CDR3 length: 16
D gene: NA
J gene: TRBJ1-5

CDR3 DNA: TGCAGTGCTAGAAAGTACGGACAATCCGATTCACCCCTCCACTTT
CDR3 protein: CSARKYGQSDSPLHF
clone size: many
V gene: TRBV20-1
CDR3 length: 15
D gene: NA
J gene: TRBJ1-6

CDR3 DNA: TGTGCCAGCAGCCAGAAGACAGGGGGAGTCTGGAATTCACCCCTCCACTTT
CDR3 protein: CASSQKTGGVWNSPLHF
clone size: many
V gene: TRBV3-1
CDR3 length: 17
D gene: TRBD1
J gene: TRBJ1-6

CDR3 DNA: TGCAGCGTTCCAGGCACCCTTCTAGCGGGGGGTCAGGGGGAGCAGTTCTTC
CDR3 protein: CSVPGTLLAGGQGEQFF
clone size: few
V gene: TRBV29-1
CDR3 length: 17
D gene: TRBD2
J gene: TRBJ2-1

CDR3 DNA: TGTGCCAGCAGTGAAATAACTGGGGTTCTCCCGGGACTCCCAAGCTCCTACAATGAGCAGTTCTTC
CDR3 protein: CASSEITGVLPGLPSSYNEQFF
clone size: many
V gene: TRBV6-1
CDR3 length: 22
D gene: NA
J gene: TRBJ2-1

CDR3 DNA: TGTGCCAGCAGGGCTGACAGGTGGTCCTACAATGAGCAGTTCTTC
CDR3 protein: CASRADRWSYNEQFF
clone size: many
V gene: TRBV25-1
CDR3 length: 15
D gene: NA
J gene: TRBJ2-1

CDR3 DNA: TGTGCCAGCGTCTCGGGACAGAATAGCAATCAGCCCCAGCATTTT
CDR3 protein: CASVSGQNSNQPQHF
clone size: NA
V gene: TRBV19
CDR3 length: 15
D gene: TRBD1
J gene: TRBJ1-5

CDR3 DNA: TGTGCCATCAGTGAGTCTCGGGACAGGGTAGCCGGGGAGCTGTTTTTT
CDR3 protein: CAISESRDRVAGELFF
clone size: NA
V gene: TRBV10-3
CDR3 length: 16
D gene: TRBD1
J gene: TRBJ2-2

CDR3 DNA: TGTGCCAGCAGGCAAGCCTCTGGAAACACCATATATTTT
CDR3 protein: CASRQASGNTIYF
clone size: few
V gene: TRBV11-2
CDR3 length: 13
D gene: NA
J gene: TRBJ1-3

CDR3 DNA: TGTGCCAGCAGTCCTAGGGCAGGGGCGAACTACGAGCAGTACTTC
CDR3 protein: CASSPRAGANYEQYF
clone size: few
V gene: TRBV6-1
CDR3 length: 15
D gene: NA
J gene: TRBJ2-7

CDR3 DNA: TGTGCCAGCAGTTCGGGGCCTCACTATGGCTACACCTTC
CDR3 protein: CASSSGPHYGYTF
clone size: many
V gene: TRBV27
CDR3 length: 13
D gene: NA
J gene: TRBJ1-2

CDR3 DNA: TGTGCCAGCAGCATATACAGGGGGCCCTCGGACTCACCCCTCCACTTT
CDR3 protein: CASSIYRGPSDSPLHF
clone size: many
V gene: TRBV7-9
CDR3 length: 16
D gene: TRBD1
J gene: TRBJ1-6

CDR3 DNA: TGCAGTGCTGAGCCCCAGGGACTTTCTCAAGAGACCCAGTACTTC
CDR3 protein: CSAEPQGLSQETQYF
clone size: many
V gene: TRBV20-1
CDR3 length: 15
D gene: NA
J gene: TRBJ2-5